This TCR beta chain comes out of a study of blood T cell repertoires in COVID-19. Whole-study context: Sources were T cells, B-cell-depleted T cells, or PBMCs; the material itself was cDNA or gDNA.

Clones were sequenced by immunoSEQ multiplex PCR, and TCRdb holds only the in-frame ones, with some missing. Of around 210,000 clones in the sample, 65% to 90% were seen once. With 10 bases removed from V and 1 base from J, the gap between germline ends came to 11 bases. The CDR3 has 12 residues. Germline loops: CDR1 SGHTS, CDR2 YDEGEE. The chain uses TRBV5-8 and TRBJ2-5; TRBD2 is a possible D gene (5 bases). The clonotype comes from a man in his fifties with COVID-19, enrolled during active disease. The material sequenced was peripheral blood. CDR3 sequence reads: CAGGLGQETQYF. The CDR3, as DNA: TGTGCCGGAGGACTTGGCCAAGAGACCCAGTACTTC.